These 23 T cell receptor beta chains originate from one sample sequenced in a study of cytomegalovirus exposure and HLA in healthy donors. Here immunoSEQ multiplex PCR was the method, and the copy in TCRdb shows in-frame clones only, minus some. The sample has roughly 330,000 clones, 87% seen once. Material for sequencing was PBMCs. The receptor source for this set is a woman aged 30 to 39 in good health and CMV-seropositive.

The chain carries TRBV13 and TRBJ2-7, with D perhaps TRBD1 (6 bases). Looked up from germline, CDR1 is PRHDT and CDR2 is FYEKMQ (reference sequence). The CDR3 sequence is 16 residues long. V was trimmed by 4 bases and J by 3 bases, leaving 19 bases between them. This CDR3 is CASSSNYRVSSYEQYF. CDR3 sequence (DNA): TGTGCCAGCAGCTCTAACTACAGGGTATCTAGCTACGAGCAGTACTTC.

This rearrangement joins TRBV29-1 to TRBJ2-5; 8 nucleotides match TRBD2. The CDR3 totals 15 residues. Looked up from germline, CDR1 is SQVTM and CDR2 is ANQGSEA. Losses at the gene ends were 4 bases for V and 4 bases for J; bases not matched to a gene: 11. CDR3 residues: CSVGGIAGLGETQYF. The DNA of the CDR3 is TGCAGCGTTGGTGGCATAGCGGGGTTAGGAGAGACCCAGTACTTC.

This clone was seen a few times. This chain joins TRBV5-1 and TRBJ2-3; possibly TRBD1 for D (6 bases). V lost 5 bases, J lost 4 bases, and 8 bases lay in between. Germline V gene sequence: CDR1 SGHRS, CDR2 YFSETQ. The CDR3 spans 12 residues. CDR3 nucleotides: TGCGCCAGCAGGGGACAAGCAGATACGCAGTATTTT. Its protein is CASRGQADTQYF.

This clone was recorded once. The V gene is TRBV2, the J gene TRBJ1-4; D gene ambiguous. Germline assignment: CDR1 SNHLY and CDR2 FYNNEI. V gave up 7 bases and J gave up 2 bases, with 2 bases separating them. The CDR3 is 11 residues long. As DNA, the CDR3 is TGTGCCAGCACGACTAATGAAAAACTGTTTTTT. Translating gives CASTTNEKLFF. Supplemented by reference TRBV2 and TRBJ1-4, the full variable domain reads EPEVTQTPSHQVTQMGQEVILRCVPISNHLYFYWYRQILGQKVEFLVSFYNNEISEKSEIFDDQFSVERPDGSNFTLKIRSTKLEDSAMYFCASTTNEKLFFGSGTQLSVL.

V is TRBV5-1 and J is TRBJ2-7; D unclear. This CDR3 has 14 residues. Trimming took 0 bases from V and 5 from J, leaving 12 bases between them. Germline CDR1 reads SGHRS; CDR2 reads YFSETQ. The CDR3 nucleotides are TGCGCCAGCAGCTTGGAGGTCAGCAACGACGAGCAGTACTTC. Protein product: CASSLEVSNDEQYF.

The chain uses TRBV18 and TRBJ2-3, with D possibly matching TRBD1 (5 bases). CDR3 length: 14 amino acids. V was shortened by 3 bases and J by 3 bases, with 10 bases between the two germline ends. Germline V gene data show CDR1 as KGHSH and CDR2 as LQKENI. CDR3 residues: CASSPRQPTDTQYF. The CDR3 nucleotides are TGTGCCAGCTCACCGCGACAGCCTACAGATACGCAGTATTTT.

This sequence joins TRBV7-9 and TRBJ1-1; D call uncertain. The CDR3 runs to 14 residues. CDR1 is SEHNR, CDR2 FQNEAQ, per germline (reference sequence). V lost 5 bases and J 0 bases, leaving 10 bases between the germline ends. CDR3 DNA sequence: TGTGCCAGCAGCCCCGACGGCTTGAACACTGAAGCTTTCTTT. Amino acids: CASSPDGLNTEAFF.

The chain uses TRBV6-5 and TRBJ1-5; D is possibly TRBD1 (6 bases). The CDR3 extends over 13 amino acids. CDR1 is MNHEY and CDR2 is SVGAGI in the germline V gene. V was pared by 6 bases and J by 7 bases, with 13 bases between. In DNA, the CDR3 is TGTGCCAGCAGGCCACAGGGCCGCCAGCCCCAGCATTTT. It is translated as CASRPQGRQPQHF.

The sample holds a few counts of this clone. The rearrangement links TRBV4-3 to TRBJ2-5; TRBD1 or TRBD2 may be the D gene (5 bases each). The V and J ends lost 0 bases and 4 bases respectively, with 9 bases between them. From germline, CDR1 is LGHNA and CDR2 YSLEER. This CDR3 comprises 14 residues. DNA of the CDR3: TGCGCCAGCAGCCAAGATCTGAGGGGAGAGACCCAGTACTTC. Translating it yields CASSQDLRGETQYF.

The CDR3 nucleotides read TGCGCCAGCAGCTTGGCTAACGAGCAGTACTTC. It is translated as CASSLANEQYF. This rearrangement joins TRBV5-1 to TRBJ2-7; D is unresolved. The germline V gene encodes CDR1 SGHRS and CDR2 YFSETQ. This CDR3 is 11 amino acids long. Deletions cut 0 bases from V and 5 bases from J, with 3 bases between.

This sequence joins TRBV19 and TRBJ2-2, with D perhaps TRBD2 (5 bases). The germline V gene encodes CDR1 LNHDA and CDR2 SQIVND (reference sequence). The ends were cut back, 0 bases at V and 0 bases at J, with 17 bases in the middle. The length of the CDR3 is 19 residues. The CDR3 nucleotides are TGTGCCAGTAGTATAGATCGATCTGCTCGGGGAACGAACACCGGGGAGCTGTTTTTT. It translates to CASSIDRSARGTNTGELFF.

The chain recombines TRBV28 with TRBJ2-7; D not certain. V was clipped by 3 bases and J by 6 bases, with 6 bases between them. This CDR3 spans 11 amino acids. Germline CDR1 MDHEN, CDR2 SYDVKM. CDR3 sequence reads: CASSLVSEQYF. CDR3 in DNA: TGTGCCAGCAGTTTGGTGAGCGAGCAGTACTTC. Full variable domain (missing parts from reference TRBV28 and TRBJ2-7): DVKVTQSSRYLVKRTGEKVFLECVQDMDHENMFWYRQDPGLGLRLIYFSYDVKMKEKGDIPEGYSVSREKKERFSLILESASTNQTSMYLCASSLVSEQYFGPGTRLTVT.

CDR3 DNA sequence: TGTGCCAGCAGCAAGAGCCTGCTGGAGACCCAGTACTTC. It translates to CASSKSLLETQYF. The V call is TRBV11-2, the J call TRBJ2-5; D is ambiguous. The V end was cut by 5 bases, the J end by 5 bases, with 12 bases between. The CDR3 loop spans 13 amino acids. Germline V lookup: CDR1 SGHAT, CDR2 FQNNGV.

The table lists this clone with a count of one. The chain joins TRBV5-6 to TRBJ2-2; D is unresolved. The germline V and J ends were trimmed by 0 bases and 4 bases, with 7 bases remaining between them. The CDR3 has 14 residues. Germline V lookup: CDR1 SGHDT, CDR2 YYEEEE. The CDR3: CASSLGHLTGELFF. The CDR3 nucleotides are TGTGCCAGCAGCTTGGGGCACCTCACCGGGGAGCTGTTTTTT.

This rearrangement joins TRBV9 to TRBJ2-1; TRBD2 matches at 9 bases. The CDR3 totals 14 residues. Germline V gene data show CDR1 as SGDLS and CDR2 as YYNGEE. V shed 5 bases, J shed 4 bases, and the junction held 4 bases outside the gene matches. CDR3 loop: CASSSGGGYNEQFF. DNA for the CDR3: TGTGCCAGCAGTAGCGGGGGCGGATACAATGAGCAGTTCTTC.

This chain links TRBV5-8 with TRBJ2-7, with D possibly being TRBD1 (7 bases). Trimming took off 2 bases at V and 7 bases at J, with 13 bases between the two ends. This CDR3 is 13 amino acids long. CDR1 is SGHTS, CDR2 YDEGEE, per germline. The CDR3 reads CASSLDRAGEQYF. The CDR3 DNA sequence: TGTGCCAGCAGCTTAGACAGGGCGGGGGAGCAGTACTTC.

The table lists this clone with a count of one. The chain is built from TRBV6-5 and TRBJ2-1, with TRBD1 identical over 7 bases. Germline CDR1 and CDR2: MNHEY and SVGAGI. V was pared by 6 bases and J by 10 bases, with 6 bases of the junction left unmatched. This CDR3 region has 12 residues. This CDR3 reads CASSHRGWEQFF. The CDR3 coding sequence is TGTGCCAGCAGCCACAGGGGTTGGGAGCAGTTCTTC.

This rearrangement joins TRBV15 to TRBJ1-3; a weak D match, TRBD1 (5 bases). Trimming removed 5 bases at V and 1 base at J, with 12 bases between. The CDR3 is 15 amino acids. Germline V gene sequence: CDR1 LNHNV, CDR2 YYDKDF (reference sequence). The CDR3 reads CATSSETVSGNTIYF. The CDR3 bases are TGTGCCACCAGCTCGGAGACAGTTTCTGGAAACACCATATATTTT.

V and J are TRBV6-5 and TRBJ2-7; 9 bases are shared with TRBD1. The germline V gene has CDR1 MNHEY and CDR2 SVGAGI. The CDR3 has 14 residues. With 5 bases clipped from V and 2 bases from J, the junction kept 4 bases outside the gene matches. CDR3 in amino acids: CASSLRQGAYEQYF. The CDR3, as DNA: TGTGCCAGCAGTCTTCGACAGGGGGCCTACGAGCAGTACTTC.

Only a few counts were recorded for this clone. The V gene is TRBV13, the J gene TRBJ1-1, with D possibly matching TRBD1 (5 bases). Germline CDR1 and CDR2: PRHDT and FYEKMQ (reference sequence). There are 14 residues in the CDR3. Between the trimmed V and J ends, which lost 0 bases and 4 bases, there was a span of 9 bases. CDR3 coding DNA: TGTGCCAGCAGCTTAGGGGGGCCAAGCACTGAAGCTTTCTTT. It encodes CASSLGGPSTEAFF. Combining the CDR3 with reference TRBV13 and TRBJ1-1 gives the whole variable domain AAGVIQSPRHLIKEKRETATLKCYPIPRHDTVYWYQQGPGQDPQFLISFYEKMQSDKGSIPDRFSAQQFSDYHSELNMSSLELGDSALYFCASSLGGPSTEAFFGQGTRLTVV.

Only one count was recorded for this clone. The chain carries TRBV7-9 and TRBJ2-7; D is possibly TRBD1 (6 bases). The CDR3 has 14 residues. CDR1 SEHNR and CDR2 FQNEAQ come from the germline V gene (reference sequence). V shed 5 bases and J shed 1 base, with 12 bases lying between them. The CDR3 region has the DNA TGTGCCAGCAGCCTCCGGGACATTTCCTACGAGCAGTACTTC. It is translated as CASSLRDISYEQYF.

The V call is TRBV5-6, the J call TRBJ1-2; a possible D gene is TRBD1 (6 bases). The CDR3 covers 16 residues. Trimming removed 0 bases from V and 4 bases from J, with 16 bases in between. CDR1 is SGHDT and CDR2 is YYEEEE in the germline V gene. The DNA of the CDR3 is TGTGCCAGCAGCTTGGGTTACGGACAGATGGGCTATGGCTACACCTTC. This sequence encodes CASSLGYGQMGYGYTF.

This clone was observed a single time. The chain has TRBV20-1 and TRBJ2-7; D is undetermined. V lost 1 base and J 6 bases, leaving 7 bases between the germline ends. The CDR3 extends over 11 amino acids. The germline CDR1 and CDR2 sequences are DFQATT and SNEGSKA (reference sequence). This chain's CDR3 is CSARVTGEQYF. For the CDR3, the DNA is TGCAGTGCTAGAGTTACGGGCGAGCAGTACTTC.